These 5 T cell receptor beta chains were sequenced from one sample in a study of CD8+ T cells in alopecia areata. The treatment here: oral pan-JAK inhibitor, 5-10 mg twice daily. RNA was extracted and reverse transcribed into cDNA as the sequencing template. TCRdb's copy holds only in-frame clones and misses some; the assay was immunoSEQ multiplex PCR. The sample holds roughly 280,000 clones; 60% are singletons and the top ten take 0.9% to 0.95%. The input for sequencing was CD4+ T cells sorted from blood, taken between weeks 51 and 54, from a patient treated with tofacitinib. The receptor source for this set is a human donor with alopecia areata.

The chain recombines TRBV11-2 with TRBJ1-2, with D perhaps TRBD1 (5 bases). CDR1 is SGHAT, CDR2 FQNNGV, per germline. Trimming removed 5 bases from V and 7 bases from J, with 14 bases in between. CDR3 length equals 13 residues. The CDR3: CASSLTAFLGYTF. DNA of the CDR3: TGTGCCAGCAGCCTGACAGCTTTCCTTGGCTACACCTTC.

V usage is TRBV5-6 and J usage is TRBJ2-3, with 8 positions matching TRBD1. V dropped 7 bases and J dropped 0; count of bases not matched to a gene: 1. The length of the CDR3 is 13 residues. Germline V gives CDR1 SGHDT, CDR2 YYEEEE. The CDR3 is CASGTGSTDTQYF. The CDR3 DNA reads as TGTGCCAGCGGGACAGGCAGCACAGATACGCAGTATTTT.

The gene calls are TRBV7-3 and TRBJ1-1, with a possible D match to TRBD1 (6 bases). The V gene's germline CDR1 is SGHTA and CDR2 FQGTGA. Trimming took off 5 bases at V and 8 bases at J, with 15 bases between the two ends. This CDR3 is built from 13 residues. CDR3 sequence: CASSTGTPFEAFF. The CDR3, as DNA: TGTGCCAGCAGCACCGGGACACCGTTCGAAGCTTTCTTT.

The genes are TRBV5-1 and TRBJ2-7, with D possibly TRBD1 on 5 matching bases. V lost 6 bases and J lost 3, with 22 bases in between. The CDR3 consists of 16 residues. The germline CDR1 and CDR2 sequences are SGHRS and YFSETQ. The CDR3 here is CASTLAPGQGNYEQYF. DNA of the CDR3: TGCGCCAGCACATTGGCTCCTGGCCAGGGCAACTACGAGCAGTACTTC.

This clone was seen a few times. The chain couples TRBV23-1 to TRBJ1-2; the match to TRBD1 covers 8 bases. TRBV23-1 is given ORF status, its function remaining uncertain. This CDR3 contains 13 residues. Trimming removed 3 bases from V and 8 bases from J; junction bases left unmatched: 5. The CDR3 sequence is CASSHPRTGGYTF. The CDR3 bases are TGCGCCAGCAGTCACCCCCGGACAGGGGGCTACACCTTC.